The next 17 T cell receptor beta chains were all read from a single sample in a study of shared clonotypes between healthy human individuals. Only in-frame clones appear in the TCRdb table, and some are missing; sequencing was by immunoSEQ multiplex PCR. This table holds 2 million to 2.5 million clones, approximately 94% found once. Sequencing used naive CD4+ T cells sorted from blood. Subset given: CD45RA+ positively selected. The source is a man aged 18 to 30 in good health.

The genes are TRBV21-1 and TRBJ2-7. TRBV21-1 is a recognized pseudogene. The CDR3 consists of 13 residues. CDR3 sequence (DNA): TGTGCCAGCAGCAAACAGGGAGTGTGCGAGCAGTACTTC. It translates to CASSKQGVCEQYF.

With respect to this clone: Other DNA sequences from this sample encode an identical CDR3 as well. The V and J genes are TRBV7-2 and TRBJ1-5; the match to TRBD1 covers 9 bases. The V and J ends lost 1 base and 4 bases, in that order; junction bases with no gene match: 2. This CDR3 comprises 15 residues. The germline V gene encodes CDR1 SGHTA and CDR2 FQGNSA. The CDR3 region is CASSLGGTGNQPQHF. The CDR3 DNA reads as TGTGCCAGCAGCTTAGGGGGGACAGGGAATCAGCCCCAGCATTTT.

V usage is TRBV11-2 and J usage is TRBJ2-7; 7 bases map to TRBD1. The CDR3 runs to 14 residues. V trimming: 5 bases; J trimming: 2 bases; junction bases outside the gene matches: 6. CDR1 SGHAT and CDR2 FQNNGV come from the germline V gene. The CDR3 region has the DNA TGTGCCAGCAGCACCAGGACAGGACCCTACGAGCAGTACTTC. It codes for CASSTRTGPYEQYF.

CDR3 DNA sequence: TGTGCCTGGACCCGGGACAAAGAAGGTGGCTACACCTTC. The encoded protein is CAWTRDKEGGYTF. The rearrangement uses TRBV30 and TRBJ1-2; the D gene is possibly TRBD1 (6 bases). Looked up from germline, CDR1 is GTSNPN and CDR2 is SVGIG (reference sequence). CDR3 size: 13 residues. V dropped 4 bases and J dropped 7 bases, with 16 bases sitting between them.

The genes are TRBV11-2 and TRBJ2-2; TRBD2 matches at 10 bases. V dropped 5 bases and J dropped 7; count of bases not matched to a gene: 7. CDR1 is SGHAT, CDR2 FQNNGV, per germline. The CDR3 is made up of 15 amino acids. CDR3 DNA: TGTGCCAGCAGCCTGACTAGCGGGCAGAACGGGGAGCTGTTTTTT. It codes for CASSLTSGQNGELFF. The full variable domain, with the rest looked up from reference TRBV11-2 and TRBJ2-2, is EAGVAQSPRYKIIEKRQSVAFWCNPISGHATLYWYQQILGQGPKLLIQFQNNGVVDDSQLPKDRFSAERLKGVDSTLKIQPAKLEDSAVYLCASSLTSGQNGELFFGEGSRLTVL.

In DNA form, the CDR3 reads TGTGCCAGCAGTGAAGCAGGGGCTGGTTACACTGAAGCTTTCTTT. Protein sequence: CASSEAGAGYTEAFF. This chain links TRBV2 with TRBJ1-1; weak D call: TRBD1 (5 bases). V lost 0 bases and J lost 3, with 11 bases in between. In germline, CDR1 is SNHLY, CDR2 FYNNEI. CDR3 length: 15 amino acids.

V gene TRBV5-4 combines with J gene TRBJ2-5; either TRBD1 or TRBD2 may fit D (5 bases each). Germline V gene data show CDR1 as SGHNT and CDR2 as YYREEE (reference sequence). The CDR3 is made up of 14 amino acids. The V end lost 4 bases, the J end lost 3 bases, and 13 bases lay between the germline ends. DNA for the CDR3: TGTGCCAGCAGCCTGAAGGTGGGGGAAGAGACCCAGTACTTC. Protein sequence: CASSLKVGEETQYF.

This clone was picked up a small number of times. Written as DNA, the CDR3 is TGCGCCAGCCAAGAACAGGGAGAAACCGGGGAGCTGTTTTTT. Translated, it gives CASQEQGETGELFF. The genes are TRBV5-1 and TRBJ2-2; maybe TRBD1 (6 bases). The germline V gene encodes CDR1 SGHRS and CDR2 YFSETQ. The V and J ends lost 7 bases and 5 bases respectively, with 15 bases between them. The CDR3 loop spans 14 amino acids.

The genes are TRBV5-4 and TRBJ2-7; maybe TRBD2 (6 bases). Trimming removed 4 bases at V and 3 bases at J, with 17 bases between. CDR1 is SGHNT, CDR2 YYREEE, per germline (reference sequence). The CDR3 spans 15 residues. The CDR3 DNA reads TGTGCCAGCAGCAAGGAGGGGTTTTCCGGCTACGAGCAGTACTTC. Translation gives CASSKEGFSGYEQYF. Filled out from reference TRBV5-4 and TRBJ2-7, the complete variable domain reads ETGVTQSPTHLIKTRGQQVTLRCSSQSGHNTVSWYQQALGQGPQFIFQYYREEENGRGNFPPRFSGLQFPNYSSELNVNALELDDSALYLCASSKEGFSGYEQYFGPGTRLTVT.

The chain combines TRBV11-2 with TRBJ1-2; D remains unclear. The CDR3 runs to 12 residues. Germline CDR1 and CDR2: SGHAT and FQNNGV. V was pared by 4 bases and J by 7 bases, with 10 bases between. The DNA for the CDR3 is TGTGCCAGCAGCTCCCGTGAAGTTGGCTACACCTTC. Its translation: CASSSREVGYTF.

In the case of this clone: The sample contains more than one DNA sequence encoding this CDR3. The chain employs TRBV28 and TRBJ2-7; the D gene is possibly TRBD1 (7 bases). The germline V gene has CDR1 MDHEN and CDR2 SYDVKM. The CDR3 has 12 amino acids. Trimming removed 5 bases at V and 7 bases at J, with 12 bases between. The CDR3 DNA is TGTGCCAGCAGTCTACAGGGGAGGGAGCAGTACTTC. It yields the protein CASSLQGREQYF.

The V call is TRBV30, the J call TRBJ2-2; D may be TRBD1 (6 bases). The CDR3 loop spans 15 amino acids. Germline V lookup: CDR1 GTSNPN, CDR2 SVGIG (reference sequence). The V and J ends lost 1 base and 5 bases respectively, with 14 bases between them. CDR3 region: CAWSAGALGTGELFF. CDR3 nucleotides: TGTGCCTGGAGTGCAGGGGCCCTCGGGACCGGGGAGCTGTTTTTT. The variable domain in full, with the rest retrieved from reference TRBV30 and TRBJ2-2, is SQTIHQWPATLVQPVGSPLSLECTVEGTSNPNLYWYRQAAGRGLQLLFYSVGIGQISSEVPQNLSASRPQDRQFILSSKKLLLSDSGFYLCAWSAGALGTGELFFGEGSRLTVL.

This clone was detected only once. One junction end does not reproduce the germline sequence, and a read error may be involved. The chain links TRBV30 to TRBJ2-1; 9 nucleotides match TRBD1. CDR1 and CDR2 from the germline V gene are GTSNPN and SVGIG (reference sequence). This CDR3 has 11 amino acids. DNA for the CDR3: TGCGGACAGGGGCAGGACAATGAGCAGTTCTTC. Translated: CGQGQDNEQFF. Full variable domain (remainder filled in from reference TRBV30 and TRBJ2-1): SQTIHQWPATLVQPVGSPLSLECTVEGTSNPNLYWYRQAAGRGLQLLFYSVGIGQISSEVPQNLSASRPQDRQFILSSKKLLLSDSGFYLCGQGQDNEQFFGPGTRLTVL.

The V gene is TRBV29-1, the J gene TRBJ2-5; tentatively, D is TRBD2 (5 bases). The DNA end favors TRBJ2-7, so the J call may be wrong. The CDR3 consists of 14 residues. In germline, CDR1 is SQVTM, CDR2 ANQGSEA. CDR3 loop: CSAIGKSAVHEQYF. CDR3 in DNA: TGCAGCGCAATAGGGAAATCAGCGGTCCACGAGCAGTACTTC.

The V and J genes are TRBV4-1 and TRBJ2-3; D might be TRBD1 (7 bases). Germline V gives CDR1 MGHRA, CDR2 YSYEKL. V was shortened by 4 bases and J by 2 bases, with 10 bases between the two germline ends. The length of the CDR3 is 14 residues. This CDR3 reads CASSRQGLTDTQYF. DNA for the CDR3: TGCGCCAGCAGCCGACAGGGACTCACAGATACGCAGTATTTT.

As for this clone: Other DNA sequences within the sample encode an identical CDR3. J is TRBJ1-1 and V is TRBV30, with unresolved D. The CDR3 loop spans 13 amino acids. In germline, CDR1 is GTSNPN, CDR2 SVGIG (reference sequence). Trimming stripped 0 bases from V and 1 base from J, with 6 bases between. The chain's CDR3 is CAWSVRRNTEAFF. CDR3 DNA: TGTGCCTGGAGTGTACGAAGGAACACTGAAGCTTTCTTT.

In the case of this clone: Other nucleotide sequences from this sample produce the same CDR3. The chain employs TRBV9 and TRBJ2-3; D might be TRBD1 or TRBD2, each matching 5 bases. Trimming pared 0 bases from V and 3 bases from J, leaving 8 bases between. This CDR3 has 14 amino acids. Germline V CDR1 and CDR2: SGDLS, YYNGEE. The CDR3 loop reads CASSVVGGTDTQYF. The CDR3 DNA sequence: TGTGCCAGCAGCGTAGTTGGGGGAACAGATACGCAGTATTTT.